This T cell receptor beta chain comes out of a study of T cell responses to AZD1222 COVID-19 vaccine. Study results and limitations: Sampling that yielded the repertoires occurred only after the peak T cell response. Seropositive AZD1222 recipients at baseline numbered only five or six. Recipients of two AZD1222 doses showed rising Spike-specific TCR breadth and depth.

Germline assignment: CDR1 MNHEY and CDR2 SVGEGT. The CDR3 is 14 amino acids. Trimming removed 6 bases at V and 4 bases at J, with 15 bases between. TCRdb's table, derived via immunoSEQ multiplex PCR, lists solely in-frame clones and lacks some. There are 95,000 to 150,000 clones in the sample; approximately 90% occur only once, and around 10% lies in the top ten. Only a few counts were recorded for this clone. Its matching antigen is unknown. The sequences come from peripheral blood, collected on day 0 of MenACWY control vaccination. The V call is TRBV6-2 or TRBV6-3, the J call TRBJ1-2, with D possibly being TRBD1 (5 bases). The TCR comes from an adult in good health. The DNA of the CDR3 is TGTGCCAGCAGCCCACTCGGGGACGCCTATGGCTACACCTTC. It translates to CASSPLGDAYGYTF.